This T cell receptor (beta chain) was obtained from a study of human T cells and chemical hapten exposure. Study observations and caveats: Clustering by CDR3 similarity yielded significantly more large clusters from expanded TCRs than controls.

Stated time point: pre-sensitization, week 0. The treatment is: therapeutic diphenylcyclopropenone sensitization with weekly scalp DPC. On this clonotype: No antigen is known for it.

TCRdb ran MiXCR on the RACE reads and lists one entry per CDR3 protein. This table holds 200,000 to 300,000 distinct CDR3 sequences, 7.5% to 9% found once. Trimming shortened V by 6 bases and J by 3 bases, and 17 bases separated the two germline ends. The length of the CDR3 is 15 residues. This sequence was found in a woman aged 40 to 50 with alopecia areata. Some clones in this sample may be carry-over from other donors' samples. This rearrangement joins TRBV12-3 or TRBV12-4 to TRBJ1-2; D gene unclear. The sample in question was whole blood, obtained in connection with sensitization to the hapten diphenylcyclopropenone (DPC). In DNA form, the CDR3 reads TGTGCCAGCAGCCAAAAACGGCACGGGTACTATGGCTACACCTTC. Its translation is CASSQKRHGYYGYTF.